This T cell receptor beta chain comes out of a study of T cell repertoires in cytomegalovirus infection. Whole-study context: It was the public TCR beta signatures that indicated both CMV infection and matching HLA type. Findings and limits, study-wide: CMV-specific TCR beta clonotypes restricted by HLA-C were the ones dominating the ex vivo response. Cumulative frequency (of public TCR beta family members) identified carriers of CMV plus the relevant HLA.

With regard to this clonotype: The antigen is not known.

The germline V gene has CDR1 LNHDA and CDR2 SQIVND (reference sequence). With 6 bases removed from V and 6 bases from J, the gap between germline ends came to 12 bases. The CDR3 contains 13 residues. MiXCR, applied by TCRdb to the reads, yields one record per CDR3 protein. The table includes about 450,000 distinct CDR3 sequences, about a third detected once. This clonotype originated in a human donor in good health (CMV status not recorded). Some clones in this sample may be carry-over from other donors' samples. The J gene is TRBJ2-1, the V gene TRBV19; D is uncertain. The sequencing input was PBMCs. In nucleotides, the CDR3 is TGTGCCAGTAGCTCAGGACGGATCAATGAGCAGTTCTTC. The encoded protein is CASSSGRINEQFF.